This TCR beta chain was captured by sequencing in a study of graft-versus-host responses after intestinal transplantation. Background on the study: Uniformly, recipients were administered anti-thymocyte globulin induction with subsequent tacrolimus and steroids for about 3 years. The study's findings and limits: Early after transplant, HvG clones declined as circulating GvH clones peaked. Graft-donor T cell macrochimerism coincided with high graft-versus-host to host-versus-graft clonal ratios in allografts.

Generated by immunoSEQ multiplex PCR, the TCRdb table keeps only in-frame clones and is missing some. Seen here are 90,000 to 130,000 clones, around 90% observed once, and the top ten hold 0.2% to 0.25%. This clone was seen just once. The antigen remains undetermined. The sequencing used unstimulated CD4+ T cells sorted from spleen or lymph node cells, collected before transplant. The sequence was collected from a human donor who was the organ donor for an intestinal transplant.

Here the CDR3 reads CASRPQPALGTYEQYF. The CDR3, as DNA: TGTGCCAGCAGACCCCAGCCGGCTCTAGGGACCTACGAGCAGTACTTC. The J gene is TRBJ2-7, the V gene TRBV5-6; D is undetermined. From germline, CDR1 is SGHDT and CDR2 YYEEEE. V shed 5 bases and J shed 2 bases, with 20 bases lying between them. The CDR3 loop spans 16 amino acids.